These 6 T cell receptor beta chains originate from one sample sequenced in a study of T cell repertoires in cytomegalovirus infection. TCRdb re-analysed the reads in MiXCR, keeping a single row per CDR3 protein. The sample has fewer than 850,000 distinct CDR3 sequences, approximately 32% seen once; the top ten hold around 13%. The antigens for these receptors are not known. The sequencing used cultured CD8+ T cells from PBMCs, collected from culture after CMV antigen stimulation. Every receptor here comes from a human donor in good health (CMV status not recorded). Some clones in this sample may be carry-over from other donors' samples.

This chain uses TRBV13 with TRBJ1-3; no clear D. The germline V and J ends were trimmed by 1 base and 1 base, with 14 bases remaining between them. CDR1 is PRHDT and CDR2 is FYEKMQ in the germline V gene (reference sequence). This CDR3 has 17 residues. CDR3 nucleotide sequence: TGTGCCAGCAGCTTAGTTCGGTCCTCTGAATCTGGAAACACCATATATTTT. This translates into CASSLVRSSESGNTIYF.

This clonotype was found many times. This chain links TRBV7-2 with TRBJ1-1, with unresolved D. Germline-derived CDR1 and CDR2 are SGHTA and FQGNSA. With 1 base removed from V and 5 bases from J, the gap between germline ends came to 8 bases. The CDR3 covers 13 residues. This CDR3 is CASSLETPTEAFF. CDR3 coding DNA: TGTGCCAGCAGCTTAGAGACACCAACTGAAGCTTTCTTT.

This clonotype was seen only a few times. The genes are TRBV7-9 and TRBJ2-7; the D gene is possibly TRBD1 (5 bases). Germline V gene data show CDR1 as SEHNR and CDR2 as FQNEAQ (reference sequence). This CDR3 region has 13 residues. V was clipped by 7 bases and J by 3 bases, with 13 bases between them. This CDR3 reads CASTGQEGYEQYF. The CDR3, as DNA: TGTGCCAGCACTGGACAAGAAGGCTACGAGCAGTACTTC.

This rearrangement joins TRBV7-9 to TRBJ1-2; D gene ambiguous. Germline V gives CDR1 SEHNR, CDR2 FQNEAQ (reference sequence). CDR3 length: 14 amino acids. Trimming took 5 bases from V and 4 from J, leaving 14 bases between them. The CDR3 DNA reads as TGTGCCAGCAGCATAACAGCATCCAGCTATGGCTACACCTTC. Translation: CASSITASSYGYTF.

This chain uses TRBV27 with TRBJ2-6; D unresolved. In germline, CDR1 is MNHEY, CDR2 SMNVEV (reference sequence). V was cut by 2 bases and J by 3 bases, with 8 bases left in between. The length of the CDR3 is 15 residues. Here the CDR3 reads CASSLGRGGANVLTF. The CDR3 coding sequence is TGTGCCAGCAGTTTAGGGCGAGGTGGGGCCAACGTCCTGACTTTC.

This sequence joins TRBV27 and TRBJ2-1, with D possibly matching TRBD2 (6 bases). Trimming cost V 6 bases and J 8 bases, with 17 bases left between them. This CDR3 has 14 residues. Germline values: CDR1 MNHEY, CDR2 SMNVEV (reference sequence). This chain's CDR3 is CASSPGGPRDEQFF. CDR3 bases: TGTGCCAGCAGCCCCGGGGGTCCTAGGGATGAGCAGTTCTTC.